The 4 T cell receptor beta chains reported below all come from one sample, sequenced in a study of blood T cell repertoires in COVID-19. Only in-frame clones appear in the TCRdb table, and some are missing; sequencing was by immunoSEQ multiplex PCR. This table holds around 430,000 clones, around nine tenths found once. Sequenced sample: PBMCs or T cells enriched from blood (not recorded which). The receptors originated from a woman aged 45-65 years who had recovered from COVID-19.

The rearrangement joins TRBV9 to TRBJ2-3, with 8 bases aligning to TRBD2. The CDR3 is 14 residues long. With V trimmed by 10 bases and J by 0 bases, 7 bases remained unmatched. Germline loops: CDR1 SGDLS, CDR2 YYNGEE. As DNA, the CDR3 is TGTGCCTCCGGGGGGGGCCGAAGCACAGATACGCAGTATTTT. This codes for CASGGGRSTDTQYF.

This sequence joins TRBV30 and TRBJ2-3, with TRBD1 as a possible D gene (5 bases). The CDR3 contains 15 residues. Germline V gene lookup returns CDR1 GTSNPN and CDR2 SVGIG (reference sequence). Trimming stripped 3 bases from V and 2 bases from J, with 15 bases between. The CDR3 DNA follows: TGTGCCTGGAGGGATGGACACCTAAACACAGATACGCAGTATTTT. It is translated as CAWRDGHLNTDTQYF.

The rearrangement links TRBV27 to TRBJ1-1, with TRBD1 identical over 8 bases. V lost 7 bases and J lost 0; bases outside the gene matches: 10. The CDR3 extends over 16 amino acids. Germline CDR1 is MNHEY and CDR2 is SMNVEV (reference sequence). The CDR3 bases are TGTGCCAGCACCATCACAGGGGGTCTTCTGAACACTGAAGCTTTCTTT. It encodes CASTITGGLLNTEAFF.

The rearrangement joins TRBV21-1 to TRBJ2-2; TRBD1 is taken as the D call from the table, unchecked against the DNA. TRBV21-1 is a pseudogene. The CDR3 is 17 amino acids. CDR3 sequence: CASSKVGLTAHTGELFF. CDR3 coding DNA: TGTGCCAGCAGCAAAGTAGGGTTGACAGCCCACACCGGGGAGCTGTTTTTT.